Listed here are 20 T cell receptor beta chains from one sample, sequenced in a study of control samples from healthy donors and cancer patients. Assay used: immunoSEQ multiplex PCR; TCRdb lists only in-frame clones, some missing. There are 80,000 or so clones in the sample; 94% occur only once, and about 6% lies in the top ten. Material: blood. The receptors shown here come from a woman in her 40s in good health.

The rearrangement links TRBV2 to TRBJ1-2, with a possible D match to TRBD1 (6 bases). Germline loops: CDR1 SNHLY, CDR2 FYNNEI. V lost 3 bases to trimming and J lost 0 bases, with 11 bases between them. The CDR3 contains 15 residues. The DNA of the CDR3 is TGTGCCAGCAGTGACGGACAGAACTCTAACTATGGCTACACCTTC. Translated, it gives CASSDGQNSNYGYTF.

V and J are TRBV4-1 and TRBJ1-1; perhaps TRBD1 as D (6 bases). The V end lost 3 bases, the J end lost 6 bases, and 17 bases lay between the germline ends. The germline V gene has CDR1 MGHRA and CDR2 YSYEKL. The CDR3 consists of 15 residues. The CDR3 DNA follows: TGCGCCAGCAGCCATCAACTACAGGGTCTTCCTGAAGCTTTCTTT. Protein: CASSHQLQGLPEAFF.

V and J are TRBV25-1 and TRBJ1-2; D is undetermined. The V and J ends lost 0 bases and 8 bases respectively, with 10 bases between them. Per the germline V gene, CDR1 is MGHDK and CDR2 is SYGVNS. The CDR3 runs to 13 residues. This CDR3 reads CASSEYDLGGYTF. The CDR3 DNA reads TGTGCCAGCAGTGAATACGACCTGGGAGGCTACACCTTC.

The chain recombines TRBV2 with TRBJ1-2; D remains ambiguous. The length of the CDR3 is 11 residues. Deletions cut 6 bases from V and 5 bases from J, with 7 bases between. Germline V CDR1 and CDR2: SNHLY, FYNNEI. CDR3 sequence: CASSETYGYTF. In nucleotides, the CDR3 is TGTGCCAGCAGCGAGACGTATGGCTACACCTTC.

The table lists this clone with a count of one. The rearrangement uses TRBV13 and TRBJ1-5; D uncertain. Germline V gene sequence: CDR1 PRHDT, CDR2 FYEKMQ (reference sequence). V lost 0 bases and J 0 bases, leaving 3 bases between the germline ends. The CDR3 contains 14 residues. For the CDR3, the DNA is TGTGCCAGCAGCTTAGGGGGTAGCAATCAGCCCCAGCATTTT. Its protein product is CASSLGGSNQPQHF.

This chain uses TRBV19 with TRBJ2-1; 7 nucleotides align to TRBD2. CDR1 and CDR2 (germline): LNHDA, SQIVND (reference sequence). The CDR3 runs to 13 residues. The V segment lost 3 bases and the J segment 15 bases; nucleotides outside the gene matches: 11. CDR3 protein: CASSISSGGPPFF. The CDR3 DNA reads as TGTGCCAGTAGTATTTCCTCGGGAGGTCCCCCGTTCTTC.

The rearrangement joins TRBV25-1 to TRBJ1-6; the D gene is possibly TRBD1 (5 bases). The CDR3 has 14 residues. Trimming took 6 bases from V and 4 from J, leaving 10 bases between them. In germline, CDR1 is MGHDK, CDR2 SYGVNS. CDR3 protein: CASSRGDYNSPLHF. In nucleotides, the CDR3 is TGTGCCAGCAGCCGAGGGGATTATAATTCACCCCTCCACTTT.

The CDR3: CASSQGVRGNTEAFF. CDR3 sequence (DNA): TGTGCCAGCAGCCAGGGTGTGAGGGGGAACACTGAAGCTTTCTTT. The chain carries TRBV4-2 and TRBJ1-1; D perhaps matches TRBD1 (5 bases). CDR1 is LGHNA, CDR2 YNFKEQ, per germline. The CDR3 has 15 residues. Trimming left V 3 bases short and J 1 base short, with 12 bases between.

CDR3 sequence: CASRKQGQGYYEQYF. Here the CDR3 DNA reads TGTGCCAGCAGAAAACAAGGACAGGGATACTACGAGCAGTACTTC. The V gene is TRBV27, the J gene TRBJ2-7, with 8 bases aligning to TRBD1. This CDR3 spans 15 amino acids. Germline CDR1 MNHEY, CDR2 SMNVEV (reference sequence). Unmatched junction bases numbered 10, after V lost 6 bases and J lost 3 bases.

The chain employs TRBV7-2 and TRBJ2-1; possibly TRBD1 or TRBD2 for D (5 bases each). The germline gives CDR1 SGHTA, CDR2 FQGNSA. The V and J ends lost 4 bases and 2 bases respectively, with 12 bases between them. CDR3 length: 15 residues. CDR3 DNA: TGTGCCAGCAGCTCAACGGGACCGACCTACAATGAGCAGTTCTTC. It codes for CASSSTGPTYNEQFF.

The chain has TRBV2 and TRBJ2-5; D unresolved. V was shortened by 3 bases and J by 0 bases, with 8 bases between the two germline ends. Germline CDR1 SNHLY, CDR2 FYNNEI. There are 14 residues in the CDR3. The CDR3 DNA follows: TGTGCCAGCAGTGACGAAGGGTACCAAGAGACCCAGTACTTC. It codes for CASSDEGYQETQYF.

The chain joins TRBV11-3 to TRBJ2-1, with 7 positions matching TRBD1. This CDR3 region has 13 residues. Germline loops: CDR1 SGHNT, CDR2 YENEEA. Germline trimming cut 6 bases from V and 8 bases from J; bases unmatched to any gene: 7. CDR3 residues: CASRSGGADEQFF. The DNA of the CDR3 is TGTGCCAGCAGGTCAGGGGGAGCGGATGAGCAGTTCTTC.

This clone was observed a single time. The chain joins TRBV6-2 or TRBV6-3 to TRBJ2-7; no definite D call. V lost 2 bases, J lost 3 bases, and 8 bases lay in between. Per the germline V gene, CDR1 is MNHEY and CDR2 is SVGEGT. This CDR3 has 13 amino acids. For the CDR3, the DNA is TGTGCCAGCAGTTACGAAGAGTACTACGAGCAGTACTTC. This gives the protein CASSYEEYYEQYF.

The chain has TRBV15 and TRBJ1-2; D is undetermined. Germline V gene data show CDR1 as LNHNV and CDR2 as YYDKDF (reference sequence). The CDR3 totals 15 residues. V was clipped by 1 base and J by 2 bases, with 11 bases between them. The CDR3 spells CATSRGSVYNYGYTF. DNA for the CDR3: TGTGCCACCAGCAGAGGTTCGGTCTACAACTATGGCTACACCTTC.

The J gene is TRBJ2-3, the V gene TRBV7-2; 8 nucleotides align to TRBD1. V dropped 4 bases and J dropped 4; count of bases not matched to a gene: 4. The CDR3 has 14 residues. Germline CDR1 SGHTA, CDR2 FQGNSA. The CDR3 reads CASSSGGKADTQYF. The CDR3 DNA is TGTGCCAGCAGCTCAGGGGGCAAAGCAGATACGCAGTATTTT. Filled out from reference TRBV7-2 and TRBJ2-3, the complete variable domain reads GAGVSQSPSNKVTEKGKDVELRCDPISGHTALYWYRQSLGQGLEFLIYFQGNSAPDKSGLPSDRFSAERTGGSVSTLTIQRTQQEDSAVYLCASSSGGKADTQYFGPGTRLTVL.

The rearrangement uses TRBV12-3 or TRBV12-4 and TRBJ2-5; TRBD1 agrees at 9 bases. J gave up 5 bases and V 7 bases, and 5 bases lay outside the gene matches. This CDR3 is built from 13 residues. The CDR3, as DNA: TGTGCCAGCACCGCGGACAGGGGCGAGACCCAGTACTTC. Translated, it gives CASTADRGETQYF.

V usage is TRBV28 and J usage is TRBJ1-1, with D maybe TRBD1 (5 bases). V lost 4 bases and J lost 3, with 12 bases in between. Per the germline V gene, CDR1 is MDHEN and CDR2 is SYDVKM. This CDR3 region has 14 residues. The CDR3 DNA is TGTGCCAGCAGTTCGGCCGGGGGTGACACTGAAGCTTTCTTT. It yields the protein CASSSAGGDTEAFF.

The genes are TRBV10-1 and TRBJ2-2; 10 bases map to TRBD2. Germline V gene lookup returns CDR1 WNHNN and CDR2 SYGVQD (reference sequence). Losses at the gene ends were 0 bases for V and 9 bases for J; bases not matched to a gene: 7. The CDR3 has 16 amino acids. The CDR3 region has the DNA TGCGCCAGCAGTGAGTCGAACCTAGCGGGAGTAAGGGAGCTGTTTTTT. This gives the protein CASSESNLAGVRELFF.

The sample holds one count of this clone. The J gene is TRBJ2-1, the V gene TRBV7-9; D unclear. Germline CDR1 and CDR2: SEHNR and FQNEAQ (reference sequence). V gave up 4 bases and J gave up 4 bases, with 5 bases separating them. The CDR3 loop spans 12 amino acids. The CDR3 sequence is CASSWQYNEQFF. The CDR3 DNA is TGTGCCAGCAGCTGGCAGTACAATGAGCAGTTCTTC.

The rearrangement joins TRBV27 to TRBJ2-1, with D maybe TRBD2 (6 bases). Germline V gives CDR1 MNHEY, CDR2 SMNVEV (reference sequence). The CDR3 is 14 residues long. V was pared by 5 bases and J by 5 bases, with 13 bases between. The CDR3 region is CASSTGATNNEQFF. Here the CDR3 DNA reads TGTGCCAGCAGTACGGGAGCGACAAACAATGAGCAGTTCTTC.